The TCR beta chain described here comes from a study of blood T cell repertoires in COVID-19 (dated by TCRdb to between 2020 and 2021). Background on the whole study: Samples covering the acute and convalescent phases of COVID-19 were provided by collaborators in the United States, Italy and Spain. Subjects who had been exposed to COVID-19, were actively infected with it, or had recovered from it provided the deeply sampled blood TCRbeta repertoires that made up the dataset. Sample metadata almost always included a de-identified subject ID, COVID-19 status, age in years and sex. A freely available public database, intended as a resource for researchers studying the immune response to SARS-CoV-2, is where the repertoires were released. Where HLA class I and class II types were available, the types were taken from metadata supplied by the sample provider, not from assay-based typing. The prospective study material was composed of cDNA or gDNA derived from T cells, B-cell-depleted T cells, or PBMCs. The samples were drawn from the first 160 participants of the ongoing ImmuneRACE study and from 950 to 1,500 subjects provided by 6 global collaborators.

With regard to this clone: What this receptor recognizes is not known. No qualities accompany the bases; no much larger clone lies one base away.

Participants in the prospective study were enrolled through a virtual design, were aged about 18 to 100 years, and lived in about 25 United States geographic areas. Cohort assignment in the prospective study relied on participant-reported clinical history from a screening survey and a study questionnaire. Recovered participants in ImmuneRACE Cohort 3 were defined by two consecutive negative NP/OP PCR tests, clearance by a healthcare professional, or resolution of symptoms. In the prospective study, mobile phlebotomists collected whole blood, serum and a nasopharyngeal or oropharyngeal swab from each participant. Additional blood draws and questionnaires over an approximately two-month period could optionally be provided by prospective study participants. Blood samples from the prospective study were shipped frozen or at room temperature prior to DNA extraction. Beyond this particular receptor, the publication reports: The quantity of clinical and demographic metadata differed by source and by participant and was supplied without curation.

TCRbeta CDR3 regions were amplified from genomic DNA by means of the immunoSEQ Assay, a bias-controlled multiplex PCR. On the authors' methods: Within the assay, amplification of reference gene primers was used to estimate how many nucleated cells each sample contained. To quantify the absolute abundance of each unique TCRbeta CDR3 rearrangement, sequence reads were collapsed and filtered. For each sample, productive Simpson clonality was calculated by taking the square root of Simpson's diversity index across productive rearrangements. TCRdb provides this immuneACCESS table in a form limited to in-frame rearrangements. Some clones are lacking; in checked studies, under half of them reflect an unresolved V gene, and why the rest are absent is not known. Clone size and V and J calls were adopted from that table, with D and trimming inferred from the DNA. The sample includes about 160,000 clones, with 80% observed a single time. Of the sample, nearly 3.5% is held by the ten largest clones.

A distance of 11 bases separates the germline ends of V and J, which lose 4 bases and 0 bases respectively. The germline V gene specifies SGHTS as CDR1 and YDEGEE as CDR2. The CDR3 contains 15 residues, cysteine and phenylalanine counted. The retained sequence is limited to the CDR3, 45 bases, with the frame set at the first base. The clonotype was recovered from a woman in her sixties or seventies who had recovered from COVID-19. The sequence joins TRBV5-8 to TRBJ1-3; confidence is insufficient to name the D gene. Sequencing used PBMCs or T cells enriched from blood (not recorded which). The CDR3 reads CASSPARSSGNTIYF. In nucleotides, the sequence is TGTGCCAGCAGCCCGGCTCGGAGCTCTGGAAACACCATATATTTT. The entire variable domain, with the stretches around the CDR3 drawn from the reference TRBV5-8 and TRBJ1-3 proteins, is EAGVTQSPTHLIKTRGQQATLRCSPISGHTSVYWYQQALGLGLQFLLWYDEGEERNRGNFPPRFSGRQFPNYSSELNVNALELEDSALYLCASSPARSSGNTIYFGEGSWLTVV.